A selection of T cell receptor beta chains follows, all from one sample in a study of CXCR3-negative and CXCR3-positive naive CD8 T cells. Each CDR3 protein gets one entry in TCRdb, which reprocessed the 5' RACE reads and gives no DNA. The sample totals about 98,000 distinct CDR3 sequences. Material for sequencing was naive CXCR3+ CD8+ T cells from blood. The receptors stem from a human donor in good health. Some clones in this sample may be carry-over from other donors' samples. Both conserved end residues are part of each CDR3.

j_call	v_call	cdr3_length	cdr3_aa
TRBJ2-2	TRBV6-2/TRBV6-3	15	CASSYWGHGTGELFF
TRBJ2-5	TRBV7-9	17	CASSFPGARQRQETQYF
TRBJ2-5	TRBV13	16	CASSPRLAGFQETQYF
TRBJ2-5	TRBV29-1	13	CSAGDSNQETQYF
TRBJ2-3	TRBV4-3	14	CASSGGQSTDTQYF
TRBJ2-1	TRBV9	14	CASSLQGPRDEQFF
TRBJ2-7	TRBV7-8	16	CASSLRGTGGTYEQYF
TRBJ2-1	TRBV7-9	18	CASSSDAASSLAGREQFF
TRBJ1-3	TRBV10-3	12	CAIRDLGNTIYF
TRBJ1-5	TRBV28	17	CASSFWGQAWSNQPQHF
TRBJ2-7	TRBV11-3	13	CASSRQATYEQYF
TRBJ2-5	TRBV14	13	CASSQANFETQYF
TRBJ2-1	TRBV5-1	15	CASSLGVSSYNEQFF
TRBJ2-7	TRBV13	13	CASSAQGDYEQYF
TRBJ1-6	TRBV27	14	CASRLGTGNSPLHF
TRBJ2-5	TRBV6-5	13	CASSYWAEETQYF
TRBJ2-2	TRBV6-2/TRBV6-3	14	CASLKRGQGGELFF
TRBJ2-7	TRBV30	13	CAWSGGQGAEQYF